This T cell receptor (beta chain) is drawn from a study of blood T cell repertoires in COVID-19. On the study more broadly: Acute and convalescent COVID-19 samples came from the United States, Italy and Spain.

This CDR3 region has 14 residues. V was shortened by 3 bases and J by 7 bases, with 12 bases between the two germline ends. CDR1 LGHDT and CDR2 YNNKEL come from the germline V gene (reference sequence). In the original analysis: Estimation of nucleated cell counts was performed using reference gene primer amplification. The table came from immunoSEQ multiplex PCR; TCRdb's copy has only in-frame clones and leaves some out. The DNA gave D and trimming, while V, J and clone size come from that table. The sample consists of around 190,000 clones, more than 70% of them appearing once. The sample was peripheral blood. V and J are TRBV3-1 (or the pseudogene TRBV3-2) and TRBJ1-4; D is uncertain. This receptor was identified in a man between 18 and 29 years old with active or convalescent COVID-19. CDR3 loop: CASSQGPLGEKLFF. The CDR3 DNA reads TGTGCCAGCAGCCAGGGCCCCTTGGGTGAAAAACTGTTTTTT.